Below are 27 T cell receptor beta chains sequenced from a single sample in a study of CD8+CD57+ T cells in acquired aplastic anemia. CDR3 and TCR beta VDJ profiling relied on genomic DNA as the template. MiXCR, applied by TCRdb to the reads, yields one record per CDR3 protein. The sample records some 210,000 distinct CDR3 sequences, 61% being singletons. The specimen was sorted CD4+, CD8+, or CD8+CD57+ T cells (not recorded which) from PBMCs. These receptors all come from a human donor in good health.

This clonotype was counted between two and nine times. This chain connects TRBV9 to TRBJ1-4; 8 bases line up with TRBD1. In germline, CDR1 is SGDLS, CDR2 YYNGEE. The CDR3 has 16 residues. J gave up 0 bases and V 2 bases, and 3 bases lay outside the gene matches. In DNA form, the CDR3 reads TGTGCCAGCAGCGTCGACAGGGGTGCAACTAATGAAAAACTGTTTTTT. Its protein product is CASSVDRGATNEKLFF.

This clonotype was picked up many times. This chain links TRBV27 with TRBJ2-1; no firm D call. Trimming stripped 4 bases from V and 6 bases from J, with 7 bases between. The CDR3 has 12 residues. Germline V gives CDR1 MNHEY, CDR2 SMNVEV (reference sequence). The CDR3 nucleotides are TGTGCCAGCAGTTCCACGGTCAATGAGCAGTTCTTC. This sequence encodes CASSSTVNEQFF.

Comments on this clonotype: This may arise from a read error, as a much more abundant clone is one base away. J is TRBJ1-1 and V is TRBV6-2 or TRBV6-3; D ambiguous. From germline, CDR1 is MNHEY and CDR2 SVGEGT. V lost 7 bases and J 8 bases, leaving 17 bases between the germline ends. The CDR3 sequence is 13 residues long. CDR3 coding DNA: TGTGCCAGCACGATTTGGGCAGGCGTAGAAGCTTTCTTT. It yields the protein CASTIWAGVEAFF.

The J gene is TRBJ2-1, the V gene TRBV24-1; 8 bases are shared with TRBD2. Germline V gene sequence: CDR1 KGHDR, CDR2 SFDVKD. V lost 7 bases and J lost 9; bases outside the gene matches: 10. The CDR3 length is 14 residues. The CDR3 loop is CATSVSGSSIEQFF. CDR3 coding DNA: TGTGCCACCAGCGTCAGCGGGAGTTCCATTGAGCAGTTCTTC.

Here the CDR3 reads CASSWGLAGYTF. CDR3 nucleotides: TGCGCCAGCAGCTGGGGACTAGCTGGCTACACCTTC. The chain uses TRBV5-1 and TRBJ1-2; the D gene is possibly TRBD1 (5 bases). The germline gives CDR1 SGHRS, CDR2 YFSETQ. The length of the CDR3 is 12 residues. V lost 3 bases to trimming and J lost 7 bases, with 10 bases between them.

This chain connects TRBV9 to TRBJ2-3; a possible D gene is TRBD2 (5 bases). V was trimmed by 0 bases and J by 7 bases, leaving 9 bases between them. The CDR3 consists of 13 residues. Germline V gene data show CDR1 as SGDLS and CDR2 as YYNGEE. In nucleotides, the CDR3 is TGTGCCAGCAGCGTAGGGACTTTAAATACGCAGTATTTT. Translated, it gives CASSVGTLNTQYF.

This clonotype was recorded many times. The chain employs TRBV16 and TRBJ1-2; D gene ambiguous. This CDR3 region has 14 residues. V was shortened by 0 bases and J by 7 bases, with 12 bases between the two germline ends. The germline CDR1 and CDR2 sequences are KGHSY and FQNENV. CDR3 nucleotides: TGTGCCAGCAGCCAATCGATAGGAGGGTCTGGCTACACCTTC. It translates to CASSQSIGGSGYTF. Variable domain in full (rest from reference TRBV16 and TRBJ1-2): GEEVAQTPKHLVRGEGQKAKLYCAPIKGHSYVFWYQQVLKNEFKFLISFQNENVFDETGMPKERFSAKCLPNSPCSLEIQATKLEDSAVYFCASSQSIGGSGYTFGSGTRLTVV.

J is TRBJ1-2 and V is TRBV7-8; 7 bases are shared with TRBD1. CDR1 is SGHVS and CDR2 is FQNEAQ in the germline V gene. The CDR3 is 13 residues long. After removal of 5 bases from V and 12 bases from J, the junction contained 12 bases not matched to a gene. DNA of the CDR3: TGTGCCAGCAGCCCTAGGGACAGCTCTGGAAACACCTTC. Translated, it gives CASSPRDSSGNTF.

The chain recombines TRBV19 with TRBJ1-2, with 9 positions matching TRBD1. CDR1 LNHDA and CDR2 SQIVND come from the germline V gene (reference sequence). V was clipped by 4 bases and J by 4 bases; unmatched bases: 16. The CDR3 spans 18 residues. CDR3 DNA: TGTGCCAGTAGTAAGGCGGGGACAGGGAGGGGAAGCGCCTATGGCTACACCTTC. Translated, it gives CASSKAGTGRGSAYGYTF.

This clonotype was observed a single time. This chain links TRBV20-1 with TRBJ2-4; D is ambiguous. The V end lost 6 bases, the J end lost 0 bases, and 6 bases lay between the germline ends. CDR3 length: 12 residues. Germline CDR1 and CDR2: DFQATT and SNEGSKA (reference sequence). CDR3 protein: CSAWGAKNIQYF. In nucleotides, the CDR3 is TGCAGTGCATGGGGAGCCAAAAACATTCAGTACTTC.

This chain connects TRBV5-5 to TRBJ2-3; 9 bases align to TRBD2. From germline, CDR1 is SGHKS and CDR2 YYEKEE (reference sequence). Trimming removed 0 bases from V and 0 bases from J; junction bases left unmatched: 5. This CDR3 contains 17 residues. CDR3 in DNA: TGTGCCAGCAGCTTGGGAGCGGGGGGAAAGAGCACAGATACGCAGTATTTT. This translates into CASSLGAGGKSTDTQYF.

The V and J genes are TRBV5-5 and TRBJ1-5; the D gene is possibly TRBD1 (5 bases). The V and J ends lost 0 bases and 6 bases respectively, with 16 bases between them. Germline lookup yields CDR1 SGHKS and CDR2 YYEKEE (reference sequence). There are 16 residues in the CDR3. The CDR3, as DNA: TGTGCCAGCAGCTTGGAGGGGTCCGGGGGGGGTCAGCCCCAGCATTTT. As protein: CASSLEGSGGGQPQHF.

For this clonotype: One junction end disagrees with the germline gene, perhaps due to a read error. V gene TRBV15 combines with J gene TRBJ2-1; TRBD2 is a possible D gene (6 bases). The CDR3 totals 17 residues. The V gene's germline CDR1 is LNHNV and CDR2 YYDKDF (reference sequence). CDR3 DNA sequence: TGTGCCACCAGCAATCCATGGGATGGTAGCGGTCGCAACGAGCAGCTCTTC. This codes for CATSNPWDGSGRNEQLF.

This clonotype was detected ten times or more. This rearrangement joins TRBV25-1 to TRBJ1-1, with a tentative D call TRBD1 (5 bases). V lost 5 bases to trimming and J lost 5 bases, with 15 bases between them. The germline V gene has CDR1 MGHDK and CDR2 SYGVNS. The CDR3 is made up of 14 amino acids. In DNA form, the CDR3 reads TGTGCCAGCAGTTCCCGGGGGTTGGGGACTGAAGCTTTCTTT. Its protein is CASSSRGLGTEAFF.

This clonotype was counted between two and nine times. V and J are TRBV2 and TRBJ1-6, with 8 bases aligning to TRBD1. The CDR3 covers 16 residues. Germline V gene lookup returns CDR1 SNHLY and CDR2 FYNNEI. V lost 3 bases and J lost 7; bases outside the gene matches: 8. The chain's CDR3 is CASSESAGQANSPLHF. CDR3 bases: TGTGCCAGCAGTGAGTCCGCGGGACAGGCGAATTCACCCCTCCACTTT.

The chain employs TRBV6-1 and TRBJ2-5; weak D call: TRBD1 (6 bases). This CDR3 is 13 amino acids long. Trimming left V 6 bases short and J 4 bases short, with 12 bases between. Germline V gene data show CDR1 as MNHNS and CDR2 as SASEGT. The CDR3 here is CASSVTGIETQYF. DNA for the CDR3: TGTGCCAGCAGCGTTACAGGGATAGAGACCCAGTACTTC.

The rearrangement joins TRBV6-1 to TRBJ1-4; no clear D. The V gene's germline CDR1 is MNHNS and CDR2 SASEGT. The CDR3 totals 9 residues. The V end was cut by 2 bases, the J end by 11 bases, with 0 bases between. The CDR3 protein is CASSEKLFF. In DNA form, the CDR3 reads TGTGCCAGCAGTGAAAAACTGTTTTTT.

Comments on this clonotype: One junction end disagrees with the germline gene, perhaps due to a read error. The chain is built from TRBV9 and TRBJ2-5, with a weak D call TRBD2 (5 bases). The CDR3 has 15 residues. Germline CDR1 and CDR2: SGDLS and YYNGEE. This chain's CDR3 is CASSLPGTRDETQHF. The DNA of the CDR3 is TGTGCCAGCAGCCTCCCAGGAACTAGGGATGAGACCCAGCACTTC.

This clonotype occurred many times. The chain recombines TRBV5-1 with TRBJ1-5; D call uncertain. Germline lookup yields CDR1 SGHRS and CDR2 YFSETQ. There are 16 residues in the CDR3. Trimming removed 0 bases at V and 2 bases at J, with 12 bases between. The CDR3 spells CASSLAGPYGNQPQHF. The CDR3, as DNA: TGCGCCAGCAGCTTGGCTGGTCCGTATGGCAATCAGCCCCAGCATTTT. Full variable domain (missing parts from reference TRBV5-1 and TRBJ1-5): KAGVTQTPRYLIKTRGQQVTLSCSPISGHRSVSWYQQTPGQGLQFLFEYFSETQRNKGNFPGRFSGRQFSNSRSEMNVSTLELGDSALYLCASSLAGPYGNQPQHFGDGTRLSIL.

CDR3 residues: CSADSGRRFEQFF. DNA of the CDR3: TGCAGTGCCGATAGCGGGAGACGGTTTGAGCAGTTCTTC. The gene calls are TRBV20-1 and TRBJ2-1; 9 nucleotides line up with TRBD2. Germline CDR1 is DFQATT and CDR2 is SNEGSKA (reference sequence). Trimming took 6 bases from V and 9 from J; bases not matched to a gene: 9. The CDR3 sequence is 13 residues long.

On this clonotype itself: A junction end diverges from the germline sequence, so it may reflect a read error. The chain is built from TRBV24-1 and TRBJ2-2, with a possible D match to TRBD2 (6 bases). Per the germline V gene, CDR1 is KGHDR and CDR2 is SFDVKD. This CDR3 is built from 16 residues. The CDR3 nucleotides are TGTGCCACCAGTGGTTTGACCCCGGGGACTCTCGGGGAGCTGTTTTTT. It yields the protein CATSGLTPGTLGELFF.

The chain carries TRBV5-1 and TRBJ1-6, with 7 bases lining up with TRBD1. The ends lost 3 bases at V and 8 bases at J; junction bases unmatched: 2. This CDR3 has 13 residues. CDR1 and CDR2 from the germline V gene are SGHRS and YFSETQ. CDR3 coding DNA: TGCGCCAGCAGCTGGGACAGCGATTCACCCCTCCACTTT. This sequence encodes CASSWDSDSPLHF.

This rearrangement joins TRBV7-8 to TRBJ1-5, with TRBD1 matching over 7 bases. In germline, CDR1 is SGHVS, CDR2 FQNEAQ. The CDR3 covers 16 residues. Germline trimming cut 1 base from V and 4 bases from J; bases unmatched to any gene: 7. The CDR3 nucleotides are TGTGCCAGCAGCTTAGGTAGGGGACAGCCAAATCAGCCCCAGCATTTT. Its protein product is CASSLGRGQPNQPQHF.

The V and J genes are TRBV2 and TRBJ2-1; 8 bases agree with TRBD2. This CDR3 comprises 17 residues. In germline, CDR1 is SNHLY, CDR2 FYNNEI. J gave up 4 bases and V 1 base, and 9 bases lay outside the gene matches. The CDR3 nucleotides read TGTGCCAGCAGTGAAGGTGTAGCGGGGACACTTTACAATGAGCAGTTCTTC. This gives the protein CASSEGVAGTLYNEQFF.

V gene TRBV29-1 combines with J gene TRBJ1-1; D unresolved. The CDR3 length is 13 residues. V lost 5 bases and J 0 bases, leaving 10 bases between the germline ends. The germline gives CDR1 SQVTM, CDR2 ANQGSEA. The CDR3 here is CSVKLGMNTEAFF. The CDR3 region has the DNA TGCAGCGTTAAACTGGGGATGAACACTGAAGCTTTCTTT.

The V and J genes are TRBV2 and TRBJ2-1, with TRBD2 matching 13 bases. From germline, CDR1 is SNHLY and CDR2 FYNNEI. With 6 bases clipped from V and 9 bases from J, the junction kept 2 bases outside the gene matches. CDR3 length: 13 amino acids. Here the CDR3 DNA reads TGTGCCAGCAGCGGGACTAGCGGGGTTGAGCAGTTCTTC. Translation gives CASSGTSGVEQFF.

This clonotype has only one observation. This likely comes from a read error, as the CDR3 has no conserved phenylalanine or tryptophan at its end. This sequence joins TRBV6-6 and TRBJ2-5; D perhaps matches TRBD2 (6 bases). Germline CDR1 is MNHNY and CDR2 is SVGAGI (reference sequence). This CDR3 is 14 amino acids long. Deletions cut 6 bases from V and 0 bases from J, with 11 bases between. DNA of the CDR3: TGTGCCAGCAGAGGTCAGCGGGACCAAGAGACCCAGTACTGC. Amino acids: CASRGQRDQETQYC.